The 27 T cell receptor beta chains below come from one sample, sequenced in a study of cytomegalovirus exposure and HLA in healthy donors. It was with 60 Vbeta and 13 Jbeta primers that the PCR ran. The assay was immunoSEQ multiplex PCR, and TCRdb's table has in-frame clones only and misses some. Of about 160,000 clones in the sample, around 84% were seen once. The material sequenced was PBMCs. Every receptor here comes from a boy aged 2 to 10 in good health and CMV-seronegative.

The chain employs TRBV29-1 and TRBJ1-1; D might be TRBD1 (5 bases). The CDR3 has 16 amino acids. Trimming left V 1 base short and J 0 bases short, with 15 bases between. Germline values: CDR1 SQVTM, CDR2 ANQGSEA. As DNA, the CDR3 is TGCAGCGTTGAAGCTATCAGAGACAGAATGAACACTGAAGCTTTCTTT. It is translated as CSVEAIRDRMNTEAFF.

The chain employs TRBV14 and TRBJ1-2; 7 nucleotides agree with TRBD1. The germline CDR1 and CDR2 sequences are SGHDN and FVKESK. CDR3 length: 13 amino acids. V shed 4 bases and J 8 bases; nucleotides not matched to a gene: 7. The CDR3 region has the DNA TGTGCCAGCAGCCGCAACAACAGGGGAGGCTACACCTTC. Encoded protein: CASSRNNRGGYTF.

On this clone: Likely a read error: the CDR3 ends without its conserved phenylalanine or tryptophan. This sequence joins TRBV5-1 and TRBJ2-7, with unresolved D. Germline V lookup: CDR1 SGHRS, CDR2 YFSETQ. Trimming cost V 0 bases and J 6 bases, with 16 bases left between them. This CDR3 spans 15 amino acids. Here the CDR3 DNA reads TGCGCCAGCAGCTTGGCCCTCAGGAACTGGTCCGAGCAGTACCTC. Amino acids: CASSLALRNWSEQYL.

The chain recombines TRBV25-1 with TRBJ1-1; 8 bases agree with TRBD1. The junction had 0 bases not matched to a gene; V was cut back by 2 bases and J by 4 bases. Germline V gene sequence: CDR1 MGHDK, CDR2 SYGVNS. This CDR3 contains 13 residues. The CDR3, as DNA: TGTGCCAGCAGTGAAACAGGGGGCACTGAAGCTTTCTTT. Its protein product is CASSETGGTEAFF.

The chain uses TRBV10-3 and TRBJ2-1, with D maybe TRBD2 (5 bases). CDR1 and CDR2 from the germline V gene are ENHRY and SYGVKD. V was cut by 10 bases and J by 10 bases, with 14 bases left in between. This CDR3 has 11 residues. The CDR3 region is CASALGGEQFF. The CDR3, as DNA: TGTGCCAGCGCCTTAGGCGGGGAGCAGTTCTTC.

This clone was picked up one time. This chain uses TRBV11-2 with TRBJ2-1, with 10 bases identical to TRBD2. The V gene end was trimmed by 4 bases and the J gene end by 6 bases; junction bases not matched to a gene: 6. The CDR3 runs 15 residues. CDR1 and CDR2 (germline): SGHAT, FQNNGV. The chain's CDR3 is CASSYLAGEPNEQFF. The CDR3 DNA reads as TGTGCCAGCAGCTACCTAGCGGGAGAACCCAATGAGCAGTTCTTC.

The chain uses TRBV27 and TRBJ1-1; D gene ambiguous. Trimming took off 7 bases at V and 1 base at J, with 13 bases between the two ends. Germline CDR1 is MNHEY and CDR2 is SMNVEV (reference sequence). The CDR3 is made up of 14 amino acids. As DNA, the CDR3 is TGTGCCAGCAATTCCTTGGGCCAGAACACTGAAGCTTTCTTT. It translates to CASNSLGQNTEAFF.

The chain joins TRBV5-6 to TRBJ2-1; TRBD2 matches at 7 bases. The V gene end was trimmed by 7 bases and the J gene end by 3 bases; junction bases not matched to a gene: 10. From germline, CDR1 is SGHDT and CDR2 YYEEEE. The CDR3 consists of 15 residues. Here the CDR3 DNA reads TGTGCCAGCGGAGCGTCCCAGCGGGACTACAATGAGCAGTTCTTC. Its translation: CASGASQRDYNEQFF.

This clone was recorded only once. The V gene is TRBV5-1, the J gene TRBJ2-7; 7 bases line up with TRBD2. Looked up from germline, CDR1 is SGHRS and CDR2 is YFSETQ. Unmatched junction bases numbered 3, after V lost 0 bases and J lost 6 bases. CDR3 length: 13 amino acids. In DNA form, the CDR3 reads TGCGCCAGCAGCTTGGAAGGCGGGAGCGAGCAGTACTTC. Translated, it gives CASSLEGGSEQYF.

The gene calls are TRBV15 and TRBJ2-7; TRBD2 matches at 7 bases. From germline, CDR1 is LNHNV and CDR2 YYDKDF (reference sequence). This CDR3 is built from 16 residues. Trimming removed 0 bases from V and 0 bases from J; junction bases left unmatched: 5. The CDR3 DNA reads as TGTGCCACCAGCAGAGATGGGTCTAGCGGCTCCTACGAGCAGTACTTC. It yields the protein CATSRDGSSGSYEQYF.

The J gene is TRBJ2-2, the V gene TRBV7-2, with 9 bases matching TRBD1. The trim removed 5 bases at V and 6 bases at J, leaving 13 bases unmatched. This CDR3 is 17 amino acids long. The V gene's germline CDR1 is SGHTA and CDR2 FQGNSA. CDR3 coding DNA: TGTGCCAGCAGCCCAAATACCGGGACAGGGATCTCCGGGGAGCTGTTTTTT. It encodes CASSPNTGTGISGELFF. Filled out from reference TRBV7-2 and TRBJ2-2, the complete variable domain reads GAGVSQSPSNKVTEKGKDVELRCDPISGHTALYWYRQSLGQGLEFLIYFQGNSAPDKSGLPSDRFSAERTGGSVSTLTIQRTQQEDSAVYLCASSPNTGTGISGELFFGEGSRLTVL.

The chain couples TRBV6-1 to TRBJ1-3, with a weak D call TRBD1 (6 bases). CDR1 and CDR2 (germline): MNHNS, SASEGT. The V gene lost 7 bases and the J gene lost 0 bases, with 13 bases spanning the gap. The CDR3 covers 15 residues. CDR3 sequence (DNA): TGTGCCAGCATTCCAGGGGACAACTCTGGAAACACCATATATTTT. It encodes CASIPGDNSGNTIYF.

The CDR3 coding sequence is TGTGCCAGCAGGGGGGAGGGGGGGCGGTACAATGAGCAGTTCTTC. As protein: CASRGEGGRYNEQFF. The rearrangement uses TRBV27 and TRBJ2-1; the D gene is possibly TRBD2 (7 bases). V was pared by 6 bases and J by 4 bases, with 16 bases between. The CDR3 sequence is 15 residues long. Germline V gene data show CDR1 as MNHEY and CDR2 as SMNVEV (reference sequence).

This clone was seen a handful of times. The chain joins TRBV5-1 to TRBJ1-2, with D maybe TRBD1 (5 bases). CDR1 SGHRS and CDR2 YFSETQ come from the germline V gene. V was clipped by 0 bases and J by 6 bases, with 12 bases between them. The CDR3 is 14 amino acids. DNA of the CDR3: TGCGCCAGCAGCTTGGCCCTAGTCAGGGATGGCTACACCTTC. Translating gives CASSLALVRDGYTF.

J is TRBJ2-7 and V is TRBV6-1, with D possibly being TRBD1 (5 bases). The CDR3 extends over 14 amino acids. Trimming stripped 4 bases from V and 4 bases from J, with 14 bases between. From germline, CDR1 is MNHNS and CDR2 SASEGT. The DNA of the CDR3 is TGTGCCAGCAGTGGGGCCCTAGGGGTGTACGAGCAGTACTTC. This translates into CASSGALGVYEQYF.

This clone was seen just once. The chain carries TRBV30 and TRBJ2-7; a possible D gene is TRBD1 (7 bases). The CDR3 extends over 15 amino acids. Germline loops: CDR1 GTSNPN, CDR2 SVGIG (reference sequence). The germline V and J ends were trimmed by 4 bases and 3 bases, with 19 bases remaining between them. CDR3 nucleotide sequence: TGTGCCTGGATAAGTTGGGGGGCAGGGGGCTACGAGCAGTACTTC. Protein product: CAWISWGAGGYEQYF.

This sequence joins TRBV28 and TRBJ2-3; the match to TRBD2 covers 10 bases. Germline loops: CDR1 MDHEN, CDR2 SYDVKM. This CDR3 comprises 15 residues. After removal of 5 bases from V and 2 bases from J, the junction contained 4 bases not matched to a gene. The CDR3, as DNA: TGTGCCAGCAGTCGGACTAGCGGTCCCACAGATACGCAGTATTTT. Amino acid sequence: CASSRTSGPTDTQYF.

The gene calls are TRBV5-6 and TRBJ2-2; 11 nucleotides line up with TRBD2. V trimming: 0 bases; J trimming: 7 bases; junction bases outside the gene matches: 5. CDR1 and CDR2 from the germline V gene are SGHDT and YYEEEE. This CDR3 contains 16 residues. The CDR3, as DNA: TGTGCCAGCAGCTTGGCTACTAGCGGGAGATTCGGGGAGCTGTTTTTT. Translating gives CASSLATSGRFGELFF.

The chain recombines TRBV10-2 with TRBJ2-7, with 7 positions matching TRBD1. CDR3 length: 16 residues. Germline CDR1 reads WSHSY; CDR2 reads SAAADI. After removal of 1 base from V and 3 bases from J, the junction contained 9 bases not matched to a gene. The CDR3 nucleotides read TGCGCCAGCAGTGAGTTGACTTCGACAGGGTTCTACGAGCAGTACTTC. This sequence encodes CASSELTSTGFYEQYF.

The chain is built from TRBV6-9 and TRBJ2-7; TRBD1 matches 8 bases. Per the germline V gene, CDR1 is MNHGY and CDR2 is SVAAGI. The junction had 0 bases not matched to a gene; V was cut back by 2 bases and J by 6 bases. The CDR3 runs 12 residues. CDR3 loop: CASSYQGAEQYF. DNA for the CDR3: TGTGCCAGCAGTTATCAGGGGGCCGAGCAGTACTTC.

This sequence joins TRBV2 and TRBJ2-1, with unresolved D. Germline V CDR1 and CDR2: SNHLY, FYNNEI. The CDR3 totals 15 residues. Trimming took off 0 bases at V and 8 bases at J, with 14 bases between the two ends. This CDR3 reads CASSEAVLNGDEQFF. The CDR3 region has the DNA TGTGCCAGCAGTGAAGCGGTCCTGAATGGAGATGAGCAGTTCTTC.

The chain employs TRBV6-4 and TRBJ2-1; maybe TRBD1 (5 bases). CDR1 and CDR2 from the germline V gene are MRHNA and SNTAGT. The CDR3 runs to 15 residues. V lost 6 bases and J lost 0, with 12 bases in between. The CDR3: CASSVGPSSYNEQFF. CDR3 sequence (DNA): TGTGCCAGCAGCGTGGGGCCCAGCTCCTACAATGAGCAGTTCTTC.

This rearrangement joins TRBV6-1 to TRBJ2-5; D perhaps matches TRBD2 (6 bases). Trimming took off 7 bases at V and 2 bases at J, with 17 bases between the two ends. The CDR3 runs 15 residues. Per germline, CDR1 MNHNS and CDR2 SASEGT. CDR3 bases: TGTGCCAGCACCCAACAAGCAGGGACTCAAGAGACCCAGTACTTC. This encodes CASTQQAGTQETQYF.

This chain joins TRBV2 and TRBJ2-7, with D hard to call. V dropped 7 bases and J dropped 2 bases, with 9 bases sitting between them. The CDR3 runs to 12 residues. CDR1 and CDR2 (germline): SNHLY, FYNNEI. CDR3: CASMGRPYEQYF. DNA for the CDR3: TGTGCCAGCATGGGCAGGCCCTACGAGCAGTACTTC.

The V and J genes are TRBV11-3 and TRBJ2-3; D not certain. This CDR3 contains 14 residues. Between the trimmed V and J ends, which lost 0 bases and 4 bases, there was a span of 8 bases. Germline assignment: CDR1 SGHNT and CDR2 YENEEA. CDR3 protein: CASSLDRVSDTQYF. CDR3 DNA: TGTGCCAGCAGCTTAGATCGGGTTTCAGATACGCAGTATTTT. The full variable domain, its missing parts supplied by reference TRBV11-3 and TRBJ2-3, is EAGVVQSPRYKIIEKKQPVAFWCNPISGHNTLYWYLQNLGQGPELLIRYENEEAVDDSQLPKDRFSAERLKGVDSTLKIQPAELGDSAVYLCASSLDRVSDTQYFGPGTRLTVL.

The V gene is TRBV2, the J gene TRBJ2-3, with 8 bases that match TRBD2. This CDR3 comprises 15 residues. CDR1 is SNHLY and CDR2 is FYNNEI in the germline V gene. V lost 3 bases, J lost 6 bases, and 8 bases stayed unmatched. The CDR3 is CASSDRRGAADTQYF. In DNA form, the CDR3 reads TGTGCCAGCAGTGACCGGCGGGGGGCCGCGGATACGCAGTATTTT.

The DNA for the CDR3 is TGTGCCAGCAGCCTGCGGGGCGTCCAGCCCCAGCATTTT. It encodes CASSLRGVQPQHF. The chain uses TRBV5-5 and TRBJ1-5, with D possibly being TRBD1 (5 bases). The germline V and J ends were trimmed by 4 bases and 7 bases, with 12 bases remaining between them. Germline-derived CDR1 and CDR2 are SGHKS and YYEKEE (reference sequence). This CDR3 has 13 residues.